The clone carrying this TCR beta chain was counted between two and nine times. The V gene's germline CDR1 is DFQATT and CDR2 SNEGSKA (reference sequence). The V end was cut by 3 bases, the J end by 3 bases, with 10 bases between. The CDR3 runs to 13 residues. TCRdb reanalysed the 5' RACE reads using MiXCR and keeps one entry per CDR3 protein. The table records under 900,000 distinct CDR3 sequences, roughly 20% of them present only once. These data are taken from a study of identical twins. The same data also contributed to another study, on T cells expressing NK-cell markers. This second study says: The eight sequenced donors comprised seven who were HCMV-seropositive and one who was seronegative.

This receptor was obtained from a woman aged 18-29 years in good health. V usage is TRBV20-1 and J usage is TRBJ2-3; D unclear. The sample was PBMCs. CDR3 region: CSARNSLTDTQYF. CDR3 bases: TGCAGTGCTAGGAACAGTTTGACAGATACGCAGTATTTT.